The rows below give T cell receptor beta chains drawn from one sample of a study of graft-versus-host responses after intestinal transplantation. Libraries were prepared by immunoSEQ multiplex PCR; TCRdb keeps only in-frame clonotypes and omits some of them. The sample has about 10,000 clones, 85% to 95% seen once. Sequencing was performed on PBMCs, taken around nine weeks after transplant. These receptors were taken from a human patient who received an intestinal transplant, so some T cells may come from the graft donor. Both conserved end residues are part of each CDR3. D genes are given only for firm matches. Not all rows give a size; the values are once, few, many and, for expanded clones, a class.

CDR3 DNA: TGTGCCACCAGCAGAGGTGGAGCGCCCGGGGAGCTGTTTTTT
CDR3 protein: CATSRGGAPGELFF
D gene: -
J gene: TRBJ2-2
V gene: TRBV15
clone size: once

CDR3 DNA: TGCAGTGCTAGGGTAGGCTACACCTTC
CDR3 protein: CSARVGYTF
D gene: -
J gene: TRBJ1-2
V gene: TRBV20-1
clone size: -

CDR3 DNA: TGTGCCAGCAGCTTAAGACGTGGTGGCACAGATACGCAGTATTTT
CDR3 protein: CASSLRRGGTDTQYF
D gene: -
J gene: TRBJ2-3
V gene: TRBV7-3
clone size: -

CDR3 DNA: TGTGCCTGGAGTAGGAACGAGCAGTACTTC
CDR3 protein: CAWSRNEQYF
D gene: -
J gene: TRBJ2-7
V gene: TRBV30
clone size: once

CDR3 DNA: TGCGCCAGCAGCTTGGACAGGGGCAATCAGCCCCAGCATTTT
CDR3 protein: CASSLDRGNQPQHF
D gene: -
J gene: TRBJ1-5
V gene: TRBV5-1
clone size: once

CDR3 DNA: TGTGCCAGCAGCGAAACAGGGAGGAGCAATCAGCCCCAGCATTTT
CDR3 protein: CASSETGRSNQPQHF
D gene: -
J gene: TRBJ1-5
V gene: TRBV27
clone size: -

CDR3 DNA: TGTGCCAGCAGTCTTGGACGAGGGGAGGTTGAAAAACTGTTTTTT
CDR3 protein: CASSLGRGEVEKLFF
D gene: -
J gene: TRBJ1-4
V gene: TRBV28
clone size: -

CDR3 DNA: TGTGCCAGCAGTGGGACTAGCCGATACAATGAGCAGTTCTTC
CDR3 protein: CASSGTSRYNEQFF
D gene: TRBD2
J gene: TRBJ2-1
V gene: TRBV28
clone size: -

CDR3 DNA: TGTGCCAGCAGTGAAGGATCAGGGGGACTGTACTTC
CDR3 protein: CASSEGSGGLYF
D gene: -
J gene: TRBJ2-7
V gene: TRBV6-1
clone size: few

CDR3 DNA: TGTGCCAGCAGACCTGGACAGGACTACCGCACCGGTCATTTATACAATGAGCAGTTCTTC
CDR3 protein: CASRPGQDYRTGHLYNEQFF
D gene: -
J gene: TRBJ2-1
V gene: TRBV27
clone size: -

CDR3 DNA: TGTGCCAGTATGGACAGGAGGGGGTATGATCAGCCCCAGCATTTT
CDR3 protein: CASMDRRGYDQPQHF
D gene: TRBD1
J gene: TRBJ1-5
V gene: TRBV19
clone size: -

CDR3 DNA: TGTGCCAGCAGCTTAGGGCGTGATTCCTACGAGCAGTACTTC
CDR3 protein: CASSLGRDSYEQYF
D gene: -
J gene: TRBJ2-7
V gene: TRBV7-8
clone size: -

CDR3 DNA: TGTGCCAGCAGGACCCAAGAAGAGACCCAGTACTTC
CDR3 protein: CASRTQEETQYF
D gene: -
J gene: TRBJ2-5
V gene: TRBV6-1
clone size: -

CDR3 DNA: TGTGCCACCAGCAGAGACCTTCCTCGAGTGGGCACAGATACGCAGTATTTT
CDR3 protein: CATSRDLPRVGTDTQYF
D gene: -
J gene: TRBJ2-3
V gene: TRBV15
clone size: -

CDR3 DNA: TGTGCCAGCTCCCCTTACCGACTAGCGGGAATACAAGAGACCCAGTACTTC
CDR3 protein: CASSPYRLAGIQETQYF
D gene: TRBD2
J gene: TRBJ2-5
V gene: TRBV14
clone size: once

CDR3 DNA: TGTGCCAGCAGCCACCGGGCTGGAACGGGGAACGAGCAGTACTTC
CDR3 protein: CASSHRAGTGNEQYF
D gene: -
J gene: TRBJ2-7
V gene: TRBV14
clone size: -

CDR3 DNA: TGTGCCAGCAGCTTAGGCGGGGGCGTCCAAGAGACCCAGTACTTC
CDR3 protein: CASSLGGGVQETQYF
D gene: -
J gene: TRBJ2-5
V gene: TRBV5-6
clone size: -

CDR3 DNA: TGTGCCAGCAGCGTAGCTACGAACACTGAAGCTTTCTTT
CDR3 protein: CASSVATNTEAFF
D gene: -
J gene: TRBJ1-1
V gene: TRBV9
clone size: -

CDR3 DNA: TGTGCCAGCAGTGCACGGGCGGCAGATACGCAGTATTTT
CDR3 protein: CASSARAADTQYF
D gene: -
J gene: TRBJ2-3
V gene: TRBV28
clone size: -

CDR3 DNA: TGTGCCAGCAGCTCGCGGGGATCCTACAATGAGCAGTTCTTC
CDR3 protein: CASSSRGSYNEQFF
D gene: -
J gene: TRBJ2-1
V gene: TRBV11-2
clone size: once

CDR3 DNA: TGTGCCAGCAGCTTTTCAGGCGGGATTAGCTCCTACGAGCAGTACTTC
CDR3 protein: CASSFSGGISSYEQYF
D gene: -
J gene: TRBJ2-7
V gene: TRBV5-4
clone size: -

CDR3 DNA: TGTGCCAGCAGTGTCGCAACCGAGCGGGGACTCTCCTACGAGCAGTACTTC
CDR3 protein: CASSVATERGLSYEQYF
D gene: TRBD2
J gene: TRBJ2-7
V gene: TRBV11-2
clone size: once

CDR3 DNA: TGTGCCAGCAGCCCTCGGACTAGCGGGAGGGTAAGTGAGCAGTTCTTC
CDR3 protein: CASSPRTSGRVSEQFF
D gene: TRBD2
J gene: TRBJ2-1
V gene: TRBV11-3
clone size: -

CDR3 DNA: TGTGCCAGAAGCTTGGCGGGAGGCAGAAACAATGAGCAGTTCTTC
CDR3 protein: CARSLAGGRNNEQFF
D gene: TRBD2
J gene: TRBJ2-1
V gene: TRBV5-3
clone size: -

CDR3 DNA: TGTGCCAGCAGTCCAGGGAGAACCGGGGAGCTGTTTTTT
CDR3 protein: CASSPGRTGELFF
D gene: -
J gene: TRBJ2-2
V gene: TRBV6-5
clone size: -

CDR3 DNA: TGTGCCAGCAGCTTCCAGGACAGGAGCACAGATACGCAGTATTTT
CDR3 protein: CASSFQDRSTDTQYF
D gene: TRBD1
J gene: TRBJ2-3
V gene: TRBV11-2
clone size: -

CDR3 DNA: TGTGCCAGCAGTTTACTTCTAGGCCCGGGACAGGGCCATGAAAAACTGTTTTTT
CDR3 protein: CASSLLLGPGQGHEKLFF
D gene: TRBD1
J gene: TRBJ1-4
V gene: TRBV28
clone size: -

CDR3 DNA: TGTGCCAGTCAGAGCGGGGGCAATGAGCAGTTCTTC
CDR3 protein: CASQSGGNEQFF
D gene: TRBD2
J gene: TRBJ2-1
V gene: TRBV19
clone size: -

CDR3 DNA: TGTGCCAGCAGCCTCAATCACCCCTTACAGGGCGTCGGGGAGCTGTTTTTT
CDR3 protein: CASSLNHPLQGVGELFF
D gene: -
J gene: TRBJ2-2
V gene: TRBV11-2
clone size: -

CDR3 DNA: TGTGCCGGCACGAGGCTTGAGCAGTTCTTC
CDR3 protein: CAGTRLEQFF
D gene: -
J gene: TRBJ2-1
V gene: TRBV2
clone size: -

CDR3 DNA: TGTGCCAGCAGCCAGGCTAGCGGGATCCCGTTTACTTACGAGCAGTACTTC
CDR3 protein: CASSQASGIPFTYEQYF
D gene: TRBD2
J gene: TRBJ2-7
V gene: TRBV14
clone size: -

CDR3 DNA: TGTGCCAGCACCAGGGCTGAGAAAAGCGGGGAGCTGTTTTTT
CDR3 protein: CASTRAEKSGELFF
D gene: -
J gene: TRBJ2-2
V gene: TRBV25-1
clone size: -

CDR3 DNA: TGTGCCAGCAGCTTAGGACTAGCGGGAGTGTCTGAGCAGTACTTC
CDR3 protein: CASSLGLAGVSEQYF
D gene: TRBD2
J gene: TRBJ2-7
V gene: TRBV7-4
clone size: -

CDR3 DNA: TGTGCCAGCAGAGAAAGGGGGGGACAGAACACTGAAGCTTTCTTT
CDR3 protein: CASRERGGQNTEAFF
D gene: -
J gene: TRBJ1-1
V gene: TRBV6-4
clone size: -

CDR3 DNA: TGTGCCAGCACCGAGACTAGTTACGAGCAGTACTTC
CDR3 protein: CASTETSYEQYF
D gene: -
J gene: TRBJ2-7
V gene: TRBV2
clone size: -

CDR3 DNA: TGTGCCAGCAGTTCCCCGGAGACGGGAGGGGAAGAGACCCAGTACTTC
CDR3 protein: CASSSPETGGEETQYF
D gene: TRBD2
J gene: TRBJ2-5
V gene: TRBV27
clone size: -

CDR3 DNA: TGTGCCAGCAGTGAAAGCACTAGCGAACCCACCCCAGATACGCAGTATTTT
CDR3 protein: CASSESTSEPTPDTQYF
D gene: TRBD2
J gene: TRBJ2-3
V gene: TRBV28
clone size: -

CDR3 DNA: TGTGCCAGTTCACGGACAGGGATCAATGAGCAGTTCTTC
CDR3 protein: CASSRTGINEQFF
D gene: TRBD1
J gene: TRBJ2-1
V gene: TRBV6-1
clone size: few

CDR3 DNA: TGTGCCAGCTCACCAATTCAGGACGCTGAAGCTTTCTTT
CDR3 protein: CASSPIQDAEAFF
D gene: -
J gene: TRBJ1-1
V gene: TRBV18
clone size: -

CDR3 DNA: TGTGCCAGCAGTCCAGACAGTTTATCTGAGCAGTTCTTC
CDR3 protein: CASSPDSLSEQFF
D gene: -
J gene: TRBJ2-1
V gene: TRBV27
clone size: -

CDR3 DNA: TGTGCCAGCTCACCACGGGAGGGAGAGACCCAGTACTTC
CDR3 protein: CASSPREGETQYF
D gene: TRBD2
J gene: TRBJ2-5
V gene: TRBV18
clone size: -

CDR3 DNA: TGTGCCAGCAGCTTAGAAGCCTACGAGCAGTACTTC
CDR3 protein: CASSLEAYEQYF
D gene: -
J gene: TRBJ2-7
V gene: TRBV7-9
clone size: -

CDR3 DNA: TGTGCCAGCAGATTTCTAGCGGGGAAATACAATGAGCAGTTCTTC
CDR3 protein: CASRFLAGKYNEQFF
D gene: TRBD2
J gene: TRBJ2-1
V gene: TRBV7-8
clone size: -

CDR3 DNA: TGTGCCAGCAGCTTTGGTGCGGGAGGGCCCTCGAACGAGCAGTACTTC
CDR3 protein: CASSFGAGGPSNEQYF
D gene: TRBD2
J gene: TRBJ2-7
V gene: TRBV5-4
clone size: -

CDR3 DNA: TGTGCCAGCAGTTACTCCCGGGCGGGCACCGGGGAGCTGTTTTTT
CDR3 protein: CASSYSRAGTGELFF
D gene: -
J gene: TRBJ2-2
V gene: TRBV6-5
clone size: -

CDR3 DNA: TGTGCCAGCAGCTGGGGTCCCACTAACTATGGCTACACCTTC
CDR3 protein: CASSWGPTNYGYTF
D gene: -
J gene: TRBJ1-2
V gene: TRBV5-6
clone size: -

CDR3 DNA: TGTGCCAGCAGTTTTGGACAGTTTAATGAAAAACTGTTTTTT
CDR3 protein: CASSFGQFNEKLFF
D gene: -
J gene: TRBJ1-4
V gene: TRBV27
clone size: -

CDR3 DNA: TGTGCCAGCAGTTTAAATCAGCCCCAGCATTTT
CDR3 protein: CASSLNQPQHF
D gene: -
J gene: TRBJ1-5
V gene: TRBV28
clone size: -

CDR3 DNA: TGTGCCAGTAGTTCGGGACCAGGGACTGAAGCTTTCTTT
CDR3 protein: CASSSGPGTEAFF
D gene: -
J gene: TRBJ1-1
V gene: TRBV19
clone size: -

CDR3 DNA: TGCGCCAGCAGCCAAGGACGGGCAGTGCGCTACGAGCAGTACTTC
CDR3 protein: CASSQGRAVRYEQYF
D gene: -
J gene: TRBJ2-7
V gene: TRBV4-3
clone size: -

CDR3 DNA: TGTGCCAGCAGTGAACAGTCCGACGACGGAATCTATGGCTACACCTTC
CDR3 protein: CASSEQSDDGIYGYTF
D gene: -
J gene: TRBJ1-2
V gene: TRBV25-1
clone size: -

CDR3 DNA: TGTGCCAGCAGTTTAGTTGGATTCTCCTACGAGCAGTACTTC
CDR3 protein: CASSLVGFSYEQYF
D gene: -
J gene: TRBJ2-7
V gene: TRBV28
clone size: -

CDR3 DNA: TGTGCCACCAGCGTCACAGGGGGAAGAGGCAATGAGCAGTTCTTC
CDR3 protein: CATSVTGGRGNEQFF
D gene: TRBD1
J gene: TRBJ2-1
V gene: TRBV15
clone size: -

CDR3 DNA: TGTGCCAGCAGCCCACACTCCCCGGCTGGGGGCCCCACCGGGGAGCTGTTTTTT
CDR3 protein: CASSPHSPAGGPTGELFF
D gene: -
J gene: TRBJ2-2
V gene: TRBV7-7
clone size: once

CDR3 DNA: TGTGCCAGCATGGCGGAACAGGGCGTTGCCATCTCTGGGGCCAACGTCCTGACTTTC
CDR3 protein: CASMAEQGVAISGANVLTF
D gene: -
J gene: TRBJ2-6
V gene: TRBV27
clone size: -

CDR3 DNA: TGCGCCGGATTTAGCGGGAGGGCCGACAATGAGCAGTTCTTC
CDR3 protein: CAGFSGRADNEQFF
D gene: TRBD2
J gene: TRBJ2-1
V gene: TRBV10-1
clone size: -

CDR3 DNA: TGTGCCAGCAGCTTAGGAGGAACTAACTATGGCTACACCTTC
CDR3 protein: CASSLGGTNYGYTF
D gene: -
J gene: TRBJ1-2
V gene: TRBV5-4
clone size: -